Following are 17 T cell receptor beta chains from one sample sequenced in a study of cytomegalovirus exposure and HLA in healthy donors. Sequencing was performed with immunoSEQ multiplex PCR; in TCRdb, only in-frame clones are kept and a portion is missing. The table records 200,000 or so clones, roughly 84% of them present only once. The sample comprised PBMCs. The receptors were sampled from a woman aged 25 to 39 in good health and CMV-seropositive.

The chain couples TRBV6-1 to TRBJ2-3; TRBD2 might be the D (5 bases). The CDR3 totals 15 residues. With 5 bases removed from V and 3 bases from J, the gap between germline ends came to 15 bases. The germline V gene has CDR1 MNHNS and CDR2 SASEGT. The CDR3 bases are TGTGCCAGCAGTATCCGTAGGACTCAGACAGATACGCAGTATTTT. As protein: CASSIRRTQTDTQYF.

This rearrangement joins TRBV30 to TRBJ1-1; tentatively, D is TRBD1 (6 bases). The CDR3 sequence is 13 residues long. V lost 2 bases to trimming and J lost 1 base, with 8 bases between them. Germline values: CDR1 GTSNPN, CDR2 SVGIG (reference sequence). For the CDR3, the DNA is TGTGCCTGGAGTCCACAGGGGAACACTGAAGCTTTCTTT. Protein product: CAWSPQGNTEAFF. The full variable domain, its missing parts supplied by reference TRBV30 and TRBJ1-1, is SQTIHQWPATLVQPVGSPLSLECTVEGTSNPNLYWYRQAAGRGLQLLFYSVGIGQISSEVPQNLSASRPQDRQFILSSKKLLLSDSGFYLCAWSPQGNTEAFFGQGTRLTVV.

The chain recombines TRBV27 with TRBJ2-7, with D possibly matching TRBD1 (7 bases). CDR3 size: 14 residues. Trimming shortened V by 2 bases and J by 7 bases, and 15 bases separated the two germline ends. Per germline, CDR1 MNHEY and CDR2 SMNVEV (reference sequence). CDR3 loop: CASSLTSRGEEQYF. The CDR3 region has the DNA TGTGCCAGCAGTTTAACCTCCAGGGGGGAGGAGCAGTACTTC.

The chain has TRBV27 and TRBJ2-3; 8 bases match TRBD1. J was trimmed by 4 bases and V by 6 bases; bases with no gene match: 9. The CDR3 is 15 amino acids. Per germline, CDR1 MNHEY and CDR2 SMNVEV (reference sequence). CDR3 residues: CASRLGQGWSDTQYF. Here the CDR3 DNA reads TGTGCCAGCAGGCTTGGACAGGGTTGGTCAGATACGCAGTATTTT.

The V call is TRBV5-1, the J call TRBJ2-3; 7 bases map to TRBD2. V shed 3 bases, J shed 6 bases, and the junction held 13 bases outside the gene matches. The CDR3 covers 16 residues. Germline CDR1 is SGHRS and CDR2 is YFSETQ. CDR3 DNA: TGCGCCAGCAGCTCGGGGAGTAGCGGGCCCTACGATACGCAGTATTTT. Amino acids: CASSSGSSGPYDTQYF.

On this clone: One junction end does not reproduce the germline sequence, and a read error may be involved. V and J are TRBV30 and TRBJ1-2, with D hard to call. Germline assignment: CDR1 GTSNPN and CDR2 SVGIG (reference sequence). This CDR3 has 13 amino acids. The DNA of the CDR3 is TGTGTCTGGAGTTTGGGCCCAACAGATGGCTACACCTTC. Amino acids: CVWSLGPTDGYTF.

The chain has TRBV19 and TRBJ1-2, with no clear D. Germline CDR1 LNHDA, CDR2 SQIVND (reference sequence). This CDR3 region has 15 residues. Trimming left V 3 bases short and J 3 bases short, with 14 bases between. CDR3: CASSIGPAGYYGYTF. The DNA of the CDR3 is TGTGCCAGTAGTATCGGCCCGGCAGGATACTATGGCTACACCTTC.

V gene TRBV7-9 combines with J gene TRBJ2-7, with D possibly TRBD2 on 6 matching bases. Trimming pared 4 bases from V and 1 base from J, leaving 17 bases between. In germline, CDR1 is SEHNR, CDR2 FQNEAQ (reference sequence). This CDR3 is 16 amino acids long. CDR3 in amino acids: CASSWRDGRVSYEQYF. CDR3 bases: TGTGCCAGCAGCTGGCGGGACGGCAGAGTGTCCTACGAGCAGTACTTC.

There are many counts of this clone. The rearrangement joins TRBV7-9 to TRBJ2-1, with D tentatively TRBD2 (5 bases). The V end lost 7 bases, the J end lost 8 bases, and 9 bases lay between the germline ends. This CDR3 contains 11 residues. Per germline, CDR1 SEHNR and CDR2 FQNEAQ (reference sequence). DNA for the CDR3: TGTGCCAGCAACCAAGCGGATGAGCAGTTCTTC. Residues: CASNQADEQFF. Based on the CDR3 plus reference TRBV7-9 and TRBJ2-1, the full variable domain is DTGVSQNPRHKITKRGQNVTFRCDPISEHNRLYWYRQTLGQGPEFLTYFQNEAQLEKSRLLSDRFSAERPKGSFSTLEIQRTEQGDSAMYLCASNQADEQFFGPGTRLTVL.

Here the CDR3 DNA reads TGCGCCAGCAGCTTGGCCGGCGGGAGTCCGTACGAGCAGTACTTC. Protein: CASSLAGGSPYEQYF. V usage is TRBV5-1 and J usage is TRBJ2-7; TRBD2 aligns across 7 bases. Germline V gene data show CDR1 as SGHRS and CDR2 as YFSETQ. Losses at the gene ends were 0 bases for V and 4 bases for J; bases not matched to a gene: 7. CDR3 length: 15 residues.

This rearrangement joins TRBV29-1 to TRBJ2-2, with D tentatively TRBD1 (6 bases). The length of the CDR3 is 12 residues. The V end lost 8 bases, the J end lost 6 bases, and 13 bases lay between the germline ends. CDR1 and CDR2 from the germline V gene are SQVTM and ANQGSEA. The CDR3 DNA is TGCAGCCACCCCCACAGGGCCGGGGAGCTGTTTTTT. Encoded protein: CSHPHRAGELFF.

The chain couples TRBV13 to TRBJ2-5; 10 bases agree with TRBD2. The V and J ends lost 0 bases and 4 bases, in that order; junction bases with no gene match: 2. The CDR3 sequence is 15 residues long. Germline CDR1 and CDR2: PRHDT and FYEKMQ (reference sequence). In DNA, the CDR3 is TGTGCCAGCAGCTTAGGGCTAGCGGGAGCAGAGACCCAGTACTTC. Amino acids: CASSLGLAGAETQYF.

This chain links TRBV6-5 with TRBJ2-1; the match to TRBD1 covers 8 bases. The ends lost 5 bases at V and 7 bases at J; junction bases unmatched: 7. This CDR3 has 14 residues. Germline-derived CDR1 and CDR2 are MNHEY and SVGAGI. CDR3 protein: CASSGGTGGNEQFF. Written as DNA, the CDR3 is TGTGCCAGCAGTGGGGGGACAGGCGGGAATGAGCAGTTCTTC.

This clone has just one count. This chain links TRBV29-1 with TRBJ2-1; TRBD1 agrees at 10 bases. Trimming at V came to 4 bases and at J to 9 bases, leaving 6 bases not matched to a gene. The germline CDR1 and CDR2 sequences are SQVTM and ANQGSEA. The CDR3 contains 13 residues. The chain's CDR3 is CSVARDRGGEQFF. DNA of the CDR3: TGCAGCGTTGCTAGGGACAGGGGCGGTGAGCAGTTCTTC.

The chain couples TRBV6-1 to TRBJ1-3; D gene unclear. Trimming pared 6 bases from V and 1 base from J, leaving 10 bases between. The CDR3 has 14 residues. Germline V lookup: CDR1 MNHNS, CDR2 SASEGT. For the CDR3, the DNA is TGTGCCAGCAGCCCAGATTTATCTGGAAACACCATATATTTT. Translation gives CASSPDLSGNTIYF.

The chain carries TRBV4-1 and TRBJ1-2; D gene unclear. From germline, CDR1 is MGHRA and CDR2 YSYEKL. The CDR3 extends over 16 amino acids. The V end lost 1 base, the J end lost 3 bases, and 15 bases lay between the germline ends. Here the CDR3 reads CASSQVTRGSDYGYTF. The CDR3 DNA follows: TGCGCCAGCAGCCAAGTTACGCGGGGTTCGGACTATGGCTACACCTTC.

This chain joins TRBV19 and TRBJ1-2; 7 bases fit TRBD1. The CDR3 covers 13 residues. In germline, CDR1 is LNHDA, CDR2 SQIVND (reference sequence). J lost 5 bases, V lost 6 bases, and 6 bases had no gene match. CDR3 nucleotide sequence: TGTGCCAGTAGCCGAGGGGGACAGTATGGCTACACCTTC. Amino acid sequence: CASSRGGQYGYTF.